This entry is about one TCR beta chain. This sample was included in a study of blood T cell repertoires in COVID-19. As for the study in general: Sites in the United States, Italy and Spain provided acute and convalescent COVID-19 samples.

The study recruited people aged roughly 18 to 95 years across about two dozen US areas. Cohort placement rested on clinical history that participants reported themselves. Per the authors' pipeline: Nucleated cell counts were estimated from reference gene primer amplification. Some clones are missing from TCRdb's copy, which holds only in-frame ones; the method was immunoSEQ multiplex PCR. D and trimming come from the DNA, and the V and J calls and clone size come from that table. The sample includes some 150,000 clones, 88% of them seen just once. V was pared by 3 bases and J by 5 bases, with 16 bases between. The germline V gene encodes CDR1 MDHEN and CDR2 SYDVKM. The CDR3 totals 15 residues.

The gene calls are TRBV28 and TRBJ2-5, with D perhaps TRBD2 (6 bases). The source of this sequence is a woman between 25 and 40 years old with acute COVID-19. The material sequenced was PBMCs or T cells enriched from blood (not recorded which). The CDR3 region is CASSLNGRGQETQYF. For the CDR3, the DNA is TGTGCCAGCAGTTTGAACGGGAGAGGGCAGGAGACCCAGTACTTC.